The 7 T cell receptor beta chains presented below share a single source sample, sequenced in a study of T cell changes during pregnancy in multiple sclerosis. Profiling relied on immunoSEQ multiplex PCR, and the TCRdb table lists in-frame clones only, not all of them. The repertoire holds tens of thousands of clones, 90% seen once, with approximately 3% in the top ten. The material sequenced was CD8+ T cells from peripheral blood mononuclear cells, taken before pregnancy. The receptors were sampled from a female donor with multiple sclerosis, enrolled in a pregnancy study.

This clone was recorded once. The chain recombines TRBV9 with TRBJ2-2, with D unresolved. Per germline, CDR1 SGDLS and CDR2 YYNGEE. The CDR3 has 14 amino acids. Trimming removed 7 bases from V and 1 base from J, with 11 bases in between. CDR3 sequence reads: CASGLGLNTGELFF. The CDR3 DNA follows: TGTGCCAGCGGCCTAGGGCTGAACACCGGGGAGCTGTTTTTT.

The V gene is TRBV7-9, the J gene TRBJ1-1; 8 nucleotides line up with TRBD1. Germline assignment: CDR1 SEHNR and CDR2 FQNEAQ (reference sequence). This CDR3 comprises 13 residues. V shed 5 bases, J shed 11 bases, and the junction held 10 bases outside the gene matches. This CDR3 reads CASSVEQGAQAFF. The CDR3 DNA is TGTGCCAGCAGCGTTGAGCAGGGGGCGCAGGCTTTCTTT. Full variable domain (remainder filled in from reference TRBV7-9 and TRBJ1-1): DTGVSQNPRHKITKRGQNVTFRCDPISEHNRLYWYRQTLGQGPEFLTYFQNEAQLEKSRLLSDRFSAERPKGSFSTLEIQRTEQGDSAMYLCASSVEQGAQAFFGQGTRLTVV.

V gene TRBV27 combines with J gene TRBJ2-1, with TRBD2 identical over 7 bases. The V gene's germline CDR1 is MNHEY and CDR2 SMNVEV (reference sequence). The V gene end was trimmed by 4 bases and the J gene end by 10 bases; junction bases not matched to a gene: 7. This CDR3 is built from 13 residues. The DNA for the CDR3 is TGTGCCAGCAGTTACCCAGGACTAGTCGAGCAGTTCTTC. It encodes CASSYPGLVEQFF.

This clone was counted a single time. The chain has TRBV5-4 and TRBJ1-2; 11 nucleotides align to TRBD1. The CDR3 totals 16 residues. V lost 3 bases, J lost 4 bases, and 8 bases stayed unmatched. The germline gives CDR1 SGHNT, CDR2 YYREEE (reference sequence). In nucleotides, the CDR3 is TGTGCCAGCAGCTCCAGGACAGGGGGCGCACTCTATGGCTACACCTTC. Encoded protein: CASSSRTGGALYGYTF.

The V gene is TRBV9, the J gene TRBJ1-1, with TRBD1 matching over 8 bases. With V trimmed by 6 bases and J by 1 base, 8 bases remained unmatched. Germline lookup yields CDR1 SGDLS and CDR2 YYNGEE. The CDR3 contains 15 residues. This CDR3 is CASTKQGTGNTEAFF. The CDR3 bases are TGTGCCAGCACCAAGCAGGGGACAGGGAACACTGAAGCTTTCTTT.

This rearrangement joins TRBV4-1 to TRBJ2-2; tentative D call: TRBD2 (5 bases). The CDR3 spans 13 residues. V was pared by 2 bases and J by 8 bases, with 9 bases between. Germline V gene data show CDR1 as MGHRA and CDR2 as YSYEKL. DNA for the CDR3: TGCGCCAGCAGCCAACCCGGGGAAGGGGAGCTGTTTTTT. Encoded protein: CASSQPGEGELFF.

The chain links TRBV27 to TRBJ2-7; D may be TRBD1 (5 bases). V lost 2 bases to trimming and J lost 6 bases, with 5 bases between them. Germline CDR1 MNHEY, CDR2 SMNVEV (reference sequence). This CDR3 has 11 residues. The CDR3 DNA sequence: TGTGCCAGCAGTTTAGGGGCCGAGCAGTACTTC. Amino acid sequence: CASSLGAEQYF.